One sample yielded the 13 T cell receptor beta chains listed below, sequenced in a study of blood T cell repertoires in COVID-19. Clones were sequenced by immunoSEQ multiplex PCR, and TCRdb holds only the in-frame ones, with some missing. The table records some 410,000 clones, approximately 87% of them present only once. Sequenced material: PBMCs or T cells enriched from blood (not recorded which). These receptor sequences come from a woman aged 25 to 39 with acute COVID-19.

CDR3 nucleotide sequence: TGTGCCAGCAGTTTAGAAGGACAGATTTACGAGCAGTACTTC. Protein sequence: CASSLEGQIYEQYF. The chain recombines TRBV6-2 or TRBV6-3 with TRBJ2-7; D perhaps matches TRBD1 (6 bases). The germline V and J ends were trimmed by 4 bases and 4 bases, with 14 bases remaining between them. This CDR3 is built from 14 residues. Germline V CDR1 and CDR2: MNHEY, SVGEGT.

This clone has a handful of counts. This chain connects TRBV27 to TRBJ2-7; D is ambiguous. CDR1 MNHEY and CDR2 SMNVEV come from the germline V gene (reference sequence). Between the trimmed V and J ends, which lost 3 bases and 8 bases, there was a span of 17 bases. This CDR3 has 14 amino acids. The CDR3 sequence is CASSFVRLKRKQYF. CDR3 DNA: TGTGCCAGCAGTTTCGTAAGACTTAAGCGCAAGCAGTACTTC.

The J gene is TRBJ2-3, the V gene TRBV7-3, with 7 bases identical to TRBD1. The length of the CDR3 is 15 residues. Germline values: CDR1 SGHTA, CDR2 FQGTGA. The ends lost 5 bases at V and 2 bases at J; junction bases unmatched: 7. The CDR3 nucleotides read TGTGCCAGCAGCCAAGAGGGGGCCGCCACAGATACGCAGTATTTT. Translating gives CASSQEGAATDTQYF.

The chain combines TRBV24-1 with TRBJ2-7, with 7 bases matching TRBD1. Germline V gene sequence: CDR1 KGHDR, CDR2 SFDVKD. V lost 3 bases, J lost 4 bases, and 8 bases stayed unmatched. The CDR3 covers 15 residues. The chain's CDR3 is CATSDDRGLGYEQYF. CDR3 DNA: TGTGCCACCAGTGATGATAGGGGGCTCGGGTACGAGCAGTACTTC.

The chain employs TRBV2 and TRBJ1-4; 9 positions agree with TRBD1. Trimming at V came to 2 bases and at J to 7 bases, leaving 8 bases not matched to a gene. Germline V lookup: CDR1 SNHLY, CDR2 FYNNEI. The CDR3 loop spans 16 amino acids. CDR3 in amino acids: CASSENPTGGLEKLFF. DNA for the CDR3: TGTGCCAGCAGTGAAAACCCCACAGGGGGCCTTGAAAAACTGTTTTTT.

The chain carries TRBV29-1 and TRBJ2-7, with TRBD2 matching over 10 bases. This CDR3 comprises 13 residues. After removal of 3 bases from V and 5 bases from J, the junction contained 4 bases not matched to a gene. Germline loops: CDR1 SQVTM, CDR2 ANQGSEA. The CDR3 protein is CSVDTSGDHEQYF. Written as DNA, the CDR3 is TGCAGCGTTGACACTAGCGGGGACCACGAGCAGTACTTC.

This chain links TRBV25-1 with TRBJ2-3; D possibly corresponds to TRBD2 (5 bases). This CDR3 spans 13 amino acids. The germline V gene has CDR1 MGHDK and CDR2 SYGVNS. V was shortened by 6 bases and J by 0 bases, with 7 bases between the two germline ends. CDR3 loop: CASRRGSTDTQYF. CDR3 DNA sequence: TGTGCCAGCAGACGGGGAAGCACAGATACGCAGTATTTT.

The chain uses TRBV12-2 and TRBJ2-4; TRBD1 was called by the table and not checked on the DNA. TRBV12-2 is shown as a pseudogene. This CDR3 spans 17 amino acids. Written as DNA, the CDR3 is TGTGCAAGTCGCTTAGCGGCAGACAGGGAAGCCAAAAACATTCAGTACTTC. It translates to CASRLAADREAKNIQYF.

The chain uses TRBV30 and TRBJ1-2; 8 positions match TRBD1. Trimming removed 5 bases from V and 2 bases from J; junction bases left unmatched: 4. The CDR3 is 13 residues long. Germline V gene sequence: CDR1 GTSNPN, CDR2 SVGIG (reference sequence). The CDR3 reads CAWQNRGNYGYTF. The CDR3 bases are TGTGCCTGGCAAAACAGGGGGAACTATGGCTACACCTTC.

This chain uses TRBV5-5 with TRBJ1-5, with a weak D call TRBD1 (6 bases). The CDR3 extends over 16 amino acids. V was clipped by 4 bases and J by 4 bases, with 18 bases between them. CDR1 and CDR2 (germline): SGHKS, YYEKEE (reference sequence). The CDR3 bases are TGTGCCAGCAGCCAGGGGTGGGGGGGCTCGAATCAGCCCCAGCATTTT. This sequence encodes CASSQGWGGSNQPQHF.

The V gene is TRBV19, the J gene TRBJ1-1; 10 nucleotides match TRBD1. Germline values: CDR1 LNHDA, CDR2 SQIVND (reference sequence). J gave up 3 bases and V 3 bases, and 4 bases lay outside the gene matches. The CDR3 extends over 15 amino acids. The CDR3 loop reads CASSIWGQGHTEAFF. CDR3 in DNA: TGTGCCAGTAGTATTTGGGGACAGGGGCACACTGAAGCTTTCTTT.

J is TRBJ1-3 and V is TRBV7-9, with 8 bases fitting TRBD1. CDR3 length equals 15 residues. V lost 5 bases, J lost 9 bases, and 12 bases stayed unmatched. Germline values: CDR1 SEHNR, CDR2 FQNEAQ (reference sequence). This CDR3 reads CASSPTDRDRSTIYF. The CDR3, as DNA: TGTGCCAGCAGCCCAACCGACCGGGACAGGAGCACCATATATTTT.

The table lists this clone with a count of one. The V call is TRBV15, the J call TRBJ2-1, with TRBD2 matching over 8 bases. Trimming removed 2 bases from V and 9 bases from J; junction bases left unmatched: 15. The CDR3 contains 17 residues. CDR1 and CDR2 (germline): LNHNV, YYDKDF (reference sequence). CDR3 amino acids: CATSRRQAPIAGGEQFF. The CDR3 DNA sequence: TGTGCCACCAGCAGAAGACAGGCCCCGATCGCGGGAGGTGAGCAGTTCTTC.